This TCR beta chain emerged from a study of blood T cells in healthy people across ages. Study-level background: Through template switching, about one barcoded beta molecule was captured per two T cells, as measured in model experiments.

Looked up from germline, CDR1 is KGHDR and CDR2 is SFDVKD. CDR3 length: 16 residues. The J segment lost 5 bases and the V segment lost 4 bases, leaving 12 bases of the junction unmatched. The amount of total RNA extracted per sample was at least 6 micrograms. It was with a sample-barcoded 5' primer and a J-beta primer mix that a second PCR of roughly 7 to 12 cycles was run. Each cDNA molecule carried a tag from a template-switch adaptor that contained 12 random nucleotides. MiXCR, run by TCRdb on the 5' RACE reads, gives a single entry per CDR3 protein. The data contain a few hundred thousand distinct CDR3 sequences, roughly 29% of them seen just once; the ten biggest clones take up around 18%.

The source material was blood. This chain links TRBV24-1 with TRBJ2-5, with 7 bases lining up with TRBD1. This clonotype originated in a woman in her 70s in good health. The CDR3 protein is CATSDGTGVGVETQYF. CDR3 nucleotides: TGTGCCACCAGTGACGGTACAGGGGTCGGAGTTGAGACCCAGTACTTC.